The 8 T cell receptor beta chains in this list originate from one sample, sequenced in a study of T cell changes during pregnancy in multiple sclerosis (dated by TCRdb to the late 2010s). Library preparation was by the immunoSEQ multiplex PCR assay. TCRdb holds this immuneACCESS table with in-frame rearrangements only. Some clones are missing; in checked studies, unresolved V genes explain under half, and the rest has no known cause. This sample gives more than 85,000 clones in total; over 85% of them show up just once. Of the sample, about 1.3% falls within the top ten clones. Here the sequenced sample was peripheral blood, taken in the second trimester of pregnancy. The receptors derive from a female donor with multiple sclerosis, enrolled in a pregnancy study.

The CDR3, as DNA: TGTGCCAGCAGCCAAGAATCTAGGACAGCCTATAATTCACCCCTCCACTTT. It yields the protein CASSQESRTAYNSPLHF. The V and J genes are TRBV4-2 and TRBJ1-6, with D possibly matching TRBD1 (6 bases). The CDR3 spans 17 residues. V dropped 0 bases and J dropped 2 bases, with 11 bases sitting between them. Germline CDR1 is LGHNA and CDR2 is YNFKEQ.

The gene calls are TRBV7-6 and TRBJ1-1; a possible D gene is TRBD1 (5 bases). Per germline, CDR1 SGHVS and CDR2 FNYEAQ. The CDR3 sequence is 16 residues long. V was clipped by 1 base and J by 0 bases, with 12 bases between them. The CDR3 loop reads CASSLGGGRLNTEAFF. CDR3 DNA: TGTGCCAGCAGCTTAGGGGGGGGACGTCTGAACACTGAAGCTTTCTTT.

The sample holds a few counts of this clone. The rearrangement joins TRBV19 to TRBJ2-5; a possible D gene is TRBD1 (6 bases). Germline loops: CDR1 LNHDA, CDR2 SQIVND (reference sequence). V was trimmed by 3 bases and J by 5 bases, leaving 13 bases between them. This CDR3 is 14 amino acids long. CDR3 nucleotide sequence: TGTGCCAGTAGTATGGCAGGGGTTATGGAGACCCAGTACTTC. As protein: CASSMAGVMETQYF.

V and J are TRBV2 and TRBJ2-2; no definite D call. Trimming shortened V by 3 bases and J by 3 bases, and 8 bases separated the two germline ends. The length of the CDR3 is 14 residues. CDR1 and CDR2 from the germline V gene are SNHLY and FYNNEI. This CDR3 is CASSDYRYTGELFF. The CDR3 region has the DNA TGTGCCAGCAGTGACTACCGTTACACCGGGGAGCTGTTTTTT.

The chain carries TRBV7-6 and TRBJ2-1; D might be TRBD1 (6 bases). Germline assignment: CDR1 SGHVS and CDR2 FNYEAQ. The CDR3 runs to 16 residues. V lost 1 base to trimming and J lost 9 bases, with 19 bases between them. The CDR3 reads CASSLEAKSGTPEQFF. In DNA form, the CDR3 reads TGTGCCAGCAGCTTAGAAGCGAAGTCGGGGACACCTGAGCAGTTCTTC.

The chain uses TRBV28 and TRBJ2-2, with D possibly being TRBD2 (6 bases). Germline V gene sequence: CDR1 MDHEN, CDR2 SYDVKM. Trimming cost V 5 bases and J 4 bases, with 14 bases left between them. The CDR3 length is 15 residues. The CDR3 DNA reads TGTGCCAGCAGTCGGAGACTAGATCTCACCGGGGAGCTGTTTTTT. The encoded protein is CASSRRLDLTGELFF.

This clone was counted only a few times. This chain links TRBV5-1 with TRBJ2-7; D is possibly TRBD1 (6 bases). Trimming left V 2 bases short and J 4 bases short, with 10 bases between. The CDR3 runs 13 residues. Germline-derived CDR1 and CDR2 are SGHRS and YFSETQ. The CDR3 DNA follows: TGCGCCAGCAGCTTCGGCAGGGGATACGAGCAGTACTTC. It is translated as CASSFGRGYEQYF.

The gene calls are TRBV28 and TRBJ2-4; TRBD2 is a possible D gene (5 bases). The V and J ends lost 2 bases and 0 bases respectively, with 17 bases between them. Germline loops: CDR1 MDHEN, CDR2 SYDVKM. The CDR3 is made up of 18 amino acids. The CDR3 nucleotides are TGTGCCAGCAGTTTACCGCTGTTGGGAGTTGAAGCCAAAAACATTCAGTACTTC. Translating gives CASSLPLLGVEAKNIQYF.